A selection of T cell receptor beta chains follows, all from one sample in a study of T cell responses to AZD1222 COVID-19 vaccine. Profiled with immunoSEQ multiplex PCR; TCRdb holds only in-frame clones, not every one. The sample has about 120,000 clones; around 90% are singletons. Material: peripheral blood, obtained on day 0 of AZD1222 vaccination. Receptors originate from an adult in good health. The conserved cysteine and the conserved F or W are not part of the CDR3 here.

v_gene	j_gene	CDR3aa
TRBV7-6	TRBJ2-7	ASSPGPNYEQY
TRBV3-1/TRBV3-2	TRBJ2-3	ASSHALDTQY
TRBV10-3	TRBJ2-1	AIRDSKGNNEQF
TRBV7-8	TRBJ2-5	ASSLVAGLRETQY
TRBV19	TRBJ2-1	ASSITPPGEQF
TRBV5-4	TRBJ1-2	ASSLEVSSWGRGGHGYT
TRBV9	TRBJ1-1	ASSVSDTGVTEAF
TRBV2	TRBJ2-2	ASSDSGRGVRNTGELF
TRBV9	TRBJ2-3	ASSVGRQGQSTDTQY
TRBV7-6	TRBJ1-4	ASSYRPGREGTNEKLF
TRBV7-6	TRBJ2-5	ASSLAIPGQGGETQY
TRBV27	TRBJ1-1	ASSLNGMNTEAF
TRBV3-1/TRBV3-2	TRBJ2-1	ASSQSSLYNEQF
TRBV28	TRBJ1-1	ASRSTGSEAF
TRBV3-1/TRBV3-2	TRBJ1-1	ASSQAGEIPEAF
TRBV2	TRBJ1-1	ASHRASNTEAF
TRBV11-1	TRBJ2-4	ASSLVAGNIQY
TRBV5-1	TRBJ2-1	ASSPGLASSYNEQF
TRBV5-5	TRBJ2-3	ASSFGTSGGADTQY
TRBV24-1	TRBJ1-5	ATSDYAISNQPQH
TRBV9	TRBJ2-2	ASSVGPTSGRLKTGELF
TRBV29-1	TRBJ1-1	SVRQGPLNTEAF
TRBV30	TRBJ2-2	AWSVTSGATGELF
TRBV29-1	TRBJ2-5	SVDGPSAQETQY
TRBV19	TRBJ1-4	ASSIVISIHGDEKLF
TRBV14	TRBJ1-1	ASSQFIRGMNTEAF
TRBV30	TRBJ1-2	AWSGQGNYGYT
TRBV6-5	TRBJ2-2	ASSFLQGDTGELF
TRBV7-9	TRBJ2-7	ASSPGLAGGFEQY
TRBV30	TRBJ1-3	AWSPTPGGNTIY
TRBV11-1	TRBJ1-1	ASSPMGANTEAF
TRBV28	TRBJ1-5	ASSPRNYRGQNQPQH